Below are 20 T cell receptor beta chains sequenced from a single sample in a study of OX40 agonist ivuxolimab in advanced cancers. Data came from immunoSEQ multiplex PCR; TCRdb stores just in-frame clones and leaves some out. Of about 46,000 clones listed, 70% to 90% are singletons. Here the sequenced sample was CD4+ or CD8+ T cells sorted from blood, taken in a trial of the OX40 agonist ivuxolimab. The receptors stem from an adult with an advanced solid tumor such as melanoma, head and neck, liver or kidney cancer.

This clone was counted between two and nine times. The V call is TRBV29-1, the J call TRBJ1-1, with no clear D. The CDR3 length is 10 residues. CDR1 SQVTM and CDR2 ANQGSEA come from the germline V gene. Trimming removed 5 bases at V and 10 bases at J, with 11 bases between. The CDR3, as DNA: TGCAGCGTTCTCCGTGGAGTAGCTTTCTTT. Its protein is CSVLRGVAFF.

This chain connects TRBV28 to TRBJ1-5, with 9 bases that match TRBD1. With 3 bases clipped from V and 5 bases from J, the junction kept 5 bases outside the gene matches. This CDR3 has 15 amino acids. Germline CDR1 and CDR2: MDHEN and SYDVKM. CDR3 sequence reads: CASSFPGQGDQPQHF. The CDR3, as DNA: TGTGCCAGCAGTTTCCCGGGACAGGGCGATCAGCCCCAGCATTTT.

V is TRBV4-3 and J is TRBJ2-7; TRBD1 aligns across 9 bases. The ends lost 2 bases at V and 1 base at J; junction bases unmatched: 6. In germline, CDR1 is LGHNA, CDR2 YSLEER. The CDR3 totals 16 residues. CDR3 protein: CASSQSAGTGSYEQYF. CDR3 bases: TGCGCCAGCAGCCAAAGCGCCGGGACAGGGTCCTACGAGCAGTACTTC.

V gene TRBV5-6 combines with J gene TRBJ1-2; perhaps TRBD1 as D (5 bases). This CDR3 is 12 amino acids long. V lost 0 bases and J lost 7, with 7 bases in between. The germline CDR1 and CDR2 sequences are SGHDT and YYEEEE. DNA for the CDR3: TGTGCCAGCAGCTTGGCCGGGGGTGGCTACACCTTC. Translated, it gives CASSLAGGGYTF.

The chain uses TRBV10-3 and TRBJ2-7, with 9 nucleotides matching TRBD1. Germline-derived CDR1 and CDR2 are ENHRY and SYGVKD. The CDR3 runs 14 residues. The junction had 5 bases not matched to a gene; V was cut back by 3 bases and J by 5 bases. CDR3 sequence: CAISDRDRAHEQYF. CDR3 bases: TGTGCCATCAGTGACAGGGACAGGGCCCACGAGCAGTACTTC.

The chain employs TRBV30 and TRBJ1-1; 7 bases line up with TRBD1. CDR3 size: 11 residues. V gave up 3 bases and J gave up 11 bases; unmatched junction bases: 6. The germline gives CDR1 GTSNPN, CDR2 SVGIG (reference sequence). This chain's CDR3 is CAWRGGTAAFF. As DNA, the CDR3 is TGTGCCTGGAGGGGGGGGACAGCGGCTTTCTTT. Looking up the rest from reference TRBV30 and TRBJ1-1 gives the full variable domain: SQTIHQWPATLVQPVGSPLSLECTVEGTSNPNLYWYRQAAGRGLQLLFYSVGIGQISSEVPQNLSASRPQDRQFILSSKKLLLSDSGFYLCAWRGGTAAFFGQGTRLTVV.

The rearrangement uses TRBV27 and TRBJ2-5; TRBD2 matches at 8 bases. The last part of the DNA fits TRBJ2-7 better; the J call may be wrong. Germline V CDR1 and CDR2: MNHEY, SMNVEV (reference sequence). The CDR3 totals 14 residues. CDR3 loop: CASSRGGSSYEQYF. In DNA, the CDR3 is TGTGCCAGCTCCCGGGGGGGCAGCTCCTACGAGCAGTACTTC.

The DNA for the CDR3 is TGTGCCAGCAGTTACGATGCGGCCGGGGAGCTGTTTTTT. Translation gives CASSYDAAGELFF. The chain is built from TRBV6-6 and TRBJ2-2; no clear D. The CDR3 contains 13 residues. V was shortened by 2 bases and J by 6 bases, with 7 bases between the two germline ends. CDR1 and CDR2 (germline): MNHNY, SVGAGI (reference sequence).

The chain combines TRBV28 with TRBJ2-5, with a tentative D call TRBD2 (6 bases). This CDR3 has 15 amino acids. Germline V lookup: CDR1 MDHEN, CDR2 SYDVKM. V was pared by 0 bases and J by 9 bases, with 17 bases between. The CDR3 DNA follows: TGTGCCAGCAGTTTATGGGGCGAGCGGCGGGAAGCCCAGTACTTC. It codes for CASSLWGERREAQYF.

This rearrangement joins TRBV11-1 to TRBJ2-2; 7 bases are a match to TRBD1. CDR1 and CDR2 (germline): SGHAT, FQDESV (reference sequence). CDR3 length: 16 residues. Trimming removed 4 bases from V and 0 bases from J; junction bases left unmatched: 5. This chain's CDR3 is CASSYWTGANTGELFF. CDR3 nucleotides: TGTGCCAGCAGCTACTGGACAGGTGCGAACACCGGGGAGCTGTTTTTT.

This chain joins TRBV27 and TRBJ1-3; possible D gene TRBD1, 5 bases. This CDR3 contains 13 residues. The V gene's germline CDR1 is MNHEY and CDR2 SMNVEV (reference sequence). V was cut by 5 bases and J by 2 bases, with 7 bases left in between. CDR3 protein: CASSLDTGNTIYF. The CDR3 region has the DNA TGTGCCAGCAGTCTGGACACTGGAAACACCATATATTTT.

CDR3 residues: CASSLGRVPYNEQFF. The CDR3 DNA follows: TGTGCCAGCAGCTTGGGCAGGGTCCCCTACAATGAGCAGTTCTTC. The V and J genes are TRBV5-8 and TRBJ2-1, with D possibly being TRBD1 (5 bases). This CDR3 has 15 amino acids. Germline V CDR1 and CDR2: SGHTS, YDEGEE. The V end lost 0 bases, the J end lost 2 bases, and 9 bases lay between the germline ends.

The J gene is TRBJ1-6, the V gene TRBV27; D perhaps matches TRBD1 (5 bases). V was pared by 8 bases and J by 8 bases, with 13 bases between. The CDR3 loop spans 13 amino acids. Germline V gene sequence: CDR1 MNHEY, CDR2 SMNVEV (reference sequence). The CDR3, as DNA: TGTGCCAGCGGGGGTACACTCTATTCACCCCTCCACTTT. Translation: CASGGTLYSPLHF.

This chain uses TRBV27 with TRBJ2-1; D is unresolved. Per the germline V gene, CDR1 is MNHEY and CDR2 is SMNVEV (reference sequence). The CDR3 spans 12 residues. Trimming left V 0 bases short and J 8 bases short, with 5 bases between. CDR3 coding DNA: TGTGCCAGCAGTTTATCTAATCATGAGCAGTTCTTC. Translating gives CASSLSNHEQFF.

V gene TRBV20-1 combines with J gene TRBJ2-5; D not resolved. The V and J ends lost 0 bases and 5 bases respectively, with 4 bases between them. Germline loops: CDR1 DFQATT, CDR2 SNEGSKA (reference sequence). The CDR3 is 11 residues long. For the CDR3, the DNA is TGCAGTGCTAGAGAGGGGGAGACCCAGTACTTC. It is translated as CSAREGETQYF.

This clone was detected only once. This sequence joins TRBV7-6 and TRBJ2-2, with 8 nucleotides matching TRBD1. CDR3 length equals 15 residues. Germline V gene sequence: CDR1 SGHVS, CDR2 FNYEAQ. V was clipped by 5 bases and J by 4 bases; unmatched bases: 6. The CDR3, as DNA: TGTGCCAGCAGCCCAGGGGGCGTAAGCACCGGGGAGCTGTTTTTT. As protein: CASSPGGVSTGELFF.

This clone was detected a few times. Other DNA sequences in this specimen translate into the identical CDR3. The genes are TRBV27 and TRBJ1-1; D perhaps matches TRBD1 (5 bases). Between the trimmed V and J ends, which lost 11 bases and 1 base, there was a span of 14 bases. Germline values: CDR1 MNHEY, CDR2 SMNVEV (reference sequence). The CDR3 length is 13 residues. The DNA for the CDR3 is TGTGCCTCCTCGCTGCAGGGGAACACTGAAGCTTTCTTT. This translates into CASSLQGNTEAFF.

The genes are TRBV4-3 and TRBJ1-1; possibly TRBD1 for D (6 bases). Trimming removed 4 bases from V and 1 base from J, with 13 bases in between. Per germline, CDR1 LGHNA and CDR2 YSLEER. This CDR3 has 15 residues. The chain's CDR3 is CASSRRQAPNTEAFF. CDR3 nucleotide sequence: TGCGCCAGCAGCCGTCGACAGGCGCCGAACACTGAAGCTTTCTTT.

This clone has only one observation. This chain links TRBV6-5 with TRBJ2-7; no firm D call. The germline V and J ends were trimmed by 2 bases and 3 bases, with 11 bases remaining between them. The CDR3 is made up of 14 amino acids. Germline CDR1 and CDR2: MNHEY and SVGAGI. The CDR3 here is CASSYDETFYEQYF. CDR3 coding DNA: TGTGCCAGCAGTTACGACGAAACATTCTACGAGCAGTACTTC.

The CDR3 loop is CASSYSKGGVEQYF. CDR3 DNA: TGTGCCAGCAGTTACTCGAAGGGGGGTGTCGAGCAGTACTTC. The chain links TRBV6-5 to TRBJ2-7; D may match TRBD1 or TRBD2 (6 bases each). The germline V gene has CDR1 MNHEY and CDR2 SVGAGI. V was trimmed by 0 bases and J by 6 bases, leaving 12 bases between them. The CDR3 length is 14 residues.